Below, one T cell receptor beta chain is given with its context. Its antigen is still unknown. This record belongs to a study of blood T cells in healthy people across ages. Broader study findings: The study found more naive CD4+ cells and higher diversity in long-lived than aged donors.

The CDR3 has 12 residues. V was trimmed by 4 bases and J by 5 bases, leaving 12 bases between them. Germline CDR1 SQVTM, CDR2 ANQGSEA. A sample-barcoded 5' primer and a J-beta primer mix were used in a second PCR of roughly 6 to 11 cycles. TCRdb used MiXCR to reprocess the 5' RACE reads, holding one entry per CDR3 protein. The table includes a few hundred thousand distinct CDR3 sequences, 45% to 60% detected once. The chain employs TRBV29-1 and TRBJ2-7, with D hard to call. This clonotype was sampled from a man aged 55 to 70 in good health. The sequencing input was blood. In nucleotides, the CDR3 is TGCAGCGTTGGCGAGCGAAACAACGAGCAGTACTTC. Its protein product is CSVGERNNEQYF.